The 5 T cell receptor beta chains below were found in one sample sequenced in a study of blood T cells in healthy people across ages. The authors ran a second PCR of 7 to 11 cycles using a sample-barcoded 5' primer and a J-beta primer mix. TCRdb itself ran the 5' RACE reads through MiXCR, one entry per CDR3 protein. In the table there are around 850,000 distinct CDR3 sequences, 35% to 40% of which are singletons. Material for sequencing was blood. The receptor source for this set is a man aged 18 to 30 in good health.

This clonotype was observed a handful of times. The CDR3 protein is CASSQDGGPEAFF. The DNA of the CDR3 is TGCGCCAGCAGCCAAGATGGCGGGCCTGAAGCTTTCTTT. The rearrangement uses TRBV4-3 and TRBJ1-1; D ambiguous. Per the germline V gene, CDR1 is LGHNA and CDR2 is YSLEER. The length of the CDR3 is 13 residues. V shed 0 bases and J shed 6 bases, with 8 bases lying between them.

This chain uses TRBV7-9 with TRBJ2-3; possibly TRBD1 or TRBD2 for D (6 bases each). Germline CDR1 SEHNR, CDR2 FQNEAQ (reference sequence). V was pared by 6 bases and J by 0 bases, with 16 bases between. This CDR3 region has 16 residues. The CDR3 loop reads CASSLRGDASTDTQYF. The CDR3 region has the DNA TGTGCCAGCAGTTTGAGGGGGGACGCTAGCACAGATACGCAGTATTTT.

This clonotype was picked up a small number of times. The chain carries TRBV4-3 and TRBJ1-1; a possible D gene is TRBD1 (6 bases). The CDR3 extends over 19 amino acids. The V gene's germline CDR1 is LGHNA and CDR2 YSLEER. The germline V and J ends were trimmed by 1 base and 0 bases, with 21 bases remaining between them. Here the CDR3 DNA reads TGCGCCAGCAGCCAAGGTTGGACAGTCGGGGGATTACTGAACACTGAAGCTTTCTTT. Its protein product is CASSQGWTVGGLLNTEAFF.

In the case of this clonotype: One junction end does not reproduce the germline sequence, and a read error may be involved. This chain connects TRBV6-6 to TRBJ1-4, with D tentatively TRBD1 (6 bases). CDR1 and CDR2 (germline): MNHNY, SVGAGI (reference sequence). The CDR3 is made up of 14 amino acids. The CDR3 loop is CASRGTGTTEKLFF. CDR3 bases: TGTGCCAGCAGGGGAACAGGGACTACTGAAAAACTGTTTTTT.

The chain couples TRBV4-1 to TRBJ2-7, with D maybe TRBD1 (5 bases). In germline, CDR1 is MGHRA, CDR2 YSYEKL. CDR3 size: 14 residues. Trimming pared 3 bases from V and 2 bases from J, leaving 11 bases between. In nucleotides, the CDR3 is TGCGCCAGCAGCCACCTTGACAGCACCTACGAGCAGTACTTC. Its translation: CASSHLDSTYEQYF.